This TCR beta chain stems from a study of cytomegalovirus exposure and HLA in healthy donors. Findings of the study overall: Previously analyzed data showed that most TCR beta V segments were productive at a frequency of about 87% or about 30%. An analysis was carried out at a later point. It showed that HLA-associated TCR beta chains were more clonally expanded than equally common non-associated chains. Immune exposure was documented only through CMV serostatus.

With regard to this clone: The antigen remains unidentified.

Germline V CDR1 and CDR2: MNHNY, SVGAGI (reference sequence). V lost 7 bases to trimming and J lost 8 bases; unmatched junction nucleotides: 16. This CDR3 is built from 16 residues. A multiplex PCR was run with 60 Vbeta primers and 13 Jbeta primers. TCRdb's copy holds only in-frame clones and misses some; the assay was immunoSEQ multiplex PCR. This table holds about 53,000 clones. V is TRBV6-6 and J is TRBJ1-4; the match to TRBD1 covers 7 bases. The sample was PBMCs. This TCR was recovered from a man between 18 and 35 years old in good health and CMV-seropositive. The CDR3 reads CASTTPFDRVREKLFF. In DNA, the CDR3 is TGTGCCAGCACCACGCCCTTTGACAGGGTTAGAGAAAAACTGTTTTTT.